This entry is about one T cell receptor beta chain. Its antigen is as yet unknown. CDR3 length: 16 amino acids. Germline V gives CDR1 SGHDT, CDR2 YYEEEE. The V gene end was trimmed by 0 bases and the J gene end by 4 bases; junction bases not matched to a gene: 5. TCRdb independently ran MiXCR on the reads; one entry per CDR3 protein. The sample has around 540,000 distinct CDR3 sequences, more than 30% seen once. This entry belongs to a study of T cell repertoires in cytomegalovirus infection. Across the study: Alongside well-studied HLA-B-restricted CMV epitopes, recently identified HLA-C-restricted CMV epitopes were also used. Based on public TCR beta signatures, there were indications of CMV infection and of a matching HLA type. Study-wide results and limits: HLA-C-restricted, CMV-specific TCR beta clonotypes were dominant ex vivo. Of the TCR beta families, the public ones yielded a cumulative frequency that identified carriers of CMV plus the relevant HLA.

This chain uses TRBV5-6 with TRBJ2-3, with 10 bases aligning to TRBD2. The clonotype originates from a human donor in good health (CMV status not recorded). Some clones in this sample may be carry-over from other donors' samples. The sample was cultured PBMCs, taken from culture after CMV antigen stimulation. CDR3 protein: CASSLARGTSADTQYF. CDR3 DNA sequence: TGTGCCAGCAGCTTGGCCAGGGGGACTAGCGCAGATACGCAGTATTTT.